The 15 T cell receptor beta chains in this list originate from one sample, sequenced in a study of blood T cell repertoires in COVID-19. Using immunoSEQ multiplex PCR, the repertoire was profiled, and TCRdb retains in-frame clones only, with some absent. This sample carries 290,000 or so clones, about 89% of them seen once, and the ten largest clones take over 2.5%. The specimen was PBMCs or T cells enriched from blood (not recorded which). These receptors were taken from a woman younger than 35 who had recovered from COVID-19.

The rearrangement joins TRBV2 to TRBJ2-5; 14 bases map to TRBD2. V was pared by 2 bases and J by 6 bases, with 14 bases of the junction left unmatched. The CDR3 is 19 amino acids. The V gene's germline CDR1 is SNHLY and CDR2 FYNNEI. The CDR3 region has the DNA TGTGCCAGCAGTGAAAGGGGACTAGCGGGAGCGGGGTCCGGCAAGACCCAGTACTTC. The encoded protein is CASSERGLAGAGSGKTQYF. The complete variable domain, with remaining parts taken from reference TRBV2 and TRBJ2-5, reads EPEVTQTPSHQVTQMGQEVILRCVPISNHLYFYWYRQILGQKVEFLVSFYNNEISEKSEIFDDQFSVERPDGSNFTLKIRSTKLEDSAMYFCASSERGLAGAGSGKTQYFGPGTRLLVL.

The chain joins TRBV18 to TRBJ2-7; no firm D call. Trimming took 3 bases from V and 3 from J, leaving 12 bases between them. From germline, CDR1 is KGHSH and CDR2 LQKENI. The CDR3 loop spans 14 amino acids. The CDR3, as DNA: TGTGCCAGCTCACCGCAAACGGAGTACTACGAGCAGTACTTC. It yields the protein CASSPQTEYYEQYF.

This chain links TRBV7-2 with TRBJ2-1; 7 nucleotides agree with TRBD2. Germline CDR1 is SGHTA and CDR2 is FQGNSA. The ends lost 5 bases at V and 0 bases at J; junction bases unmatched: 7. The CDR3 covers 16 residues. The CDR3 loop reads CASSLLGGGSYNEQFF. The CDR3 DNA is TGTGCCAGCAGCCTCCTGGGCGGGGGCTCCTACAATGAGCAGTTCTTC.

The chain couples TRBV7-2 to TRBJ2-1; 10 bases are a match to TRBD2. Germline loops: CDR1 SGHTA, CDR2 FQGNSA. Germline trimming cut 0 bases from V and 2 bases from J; bases unmatched to any gene: 4. There are 17 residues in the CDR3. In nucleotides, the CDR3 is TGTGCCAGCAGCTTAGCGGCTAGCGGGAGAACCTACAATGAGCAGTTCTTC. It yields the protein CASSLAASGRTYNEQFF.

The V gene is TRBV20-1, the J gene TRBJ1-2; no definite D call. This CDR3 region has 11 residues. Per germline, CDR1 DFQATT and CDR2 SNEGSKA (reference sequence). V dropped 2 bases and J dropped 4 bases, with 5 bases sitting between them. The CDR3 sequence: CSARQAYGYTF. The CDR3 region has the DNA TGCAGTGCTAGACAGGCCTATGGCTACACCTTC.

V usage is TRBV19 and J usage is TRBJ2-7, with 8 bases aligning to TRBD2. V lost 8 bases and J lost 4; bases outside the gene matches: 19. The CDR3 has 17 residues. Germline V CDR1 and CDR2: LNHDA, SQIVND (reference sequence). CDR3 sequence (DNA): TGTGCCAGTTGTCCCGCCCCTATTAGCGGGATTGGGTACGAGCAGTACTTC. It translates to CASCPAPISGIGYEQYF.

The chain links TRBV9 to TRBJ1-5; TRBD1 matches at 7 bases. This CDR3 contains 18 residues. With 0 bases clipped from V and 2 bases from J, the junction kept 11 bases outside the gene matches. The germline V gene encodes CDR1 SGDLS and CDR2 YYNGEE. The CDR3 DNA reads as TGTGCCAGCAGCGTAGGCAGGGGGGAGCCCTTCGGCAATCAGCCCCAGCATTTT. Amino acid sequence: CASSVGRGEPFGNQPQHF.

The V gene is TRBV7-9, the J gene TRBJ1-5, with D possibly matching TRBD1 (6 bases). The germline V gene has CDR1 SEHNR and CDR2 FQNEAQ (reference sequence). Between the trimmed V and J ends, which lost 1 base and 2 bases, there was a span of 12 bases. This CDR3 region has 16 residues. CDR3 coding DNA: TGTGCCAGCAGCTTAGTAGGGGCAGGGGGCAATCAGCCCCAGCATTTT. Its protein is CASSLVGAGGNQPQHF.

This clone was found once. V gene TRBV19 combines with J gene TRBJ2-1, with TRBD1 matching 7 bases. The trim removed 5 bases at V and 0 bases at J, leaving 7 bases unmatched. Germline assignment: CDR1 LNHDA and CDR2 SQIVND (reference sequence). The CDR3 has 16 amino acids. The CDR3 DNA reads TGTGCCAGTAGTGAGCGGACAGGAGGCTCCTACAATGAGCAGTTCTTC. Its protein is CASSERTGGSYNEQFF.

This clone was recorded only once. The V and J genes are TRBV5-1 and TRBJ2-3; the match to TRBD2 covers 9 bases. J gave up 0 bases and V 5 bases, and 7 bases lay outside the gene matches. The germline V gene has CDR1 SGHRS and CDR2 YFSETQ. This CDR3 contains 16 residues. This CDR3 is CASRTDLAGSTDTQYF. The CDR3 coding sequence is TGCGCCAGCAGGACCGACCTAGCGGGGAGCACAGATACGCAGTATTTT.

This chain joins TRBV5-8 and TRBJ2-1; TRBD2 matches 13 bases. Germline values: CDR1 SGHTS, CDR2 YDEGEE. The trim removed 6 bases at V and 0 bases at J, leaving 12 bases unmatched. CDR3 length: 19 residues. CDR3 amino acids: CASIRAGLAGVGSYNEQFF. The CDR3, as DNA: TGTGCCAGCATCCGAGCAGGACTAGCGGGAGTAGGCTCCTACAATGAGCAGTTCTTC.

This clone was recorded only once. The chain couples TRBV11-2 to TRBJ2-1; tentative D call: TRBD2 (6 bases). The CDR3 spans 13 residues. Trimming took 5 bases from V and 8 from J, leaving 13 bases between them. Germline V gene data show CDR1 as SGHAT and CDR2 as FQNNGV. The CDR3 reads CASSLLGEDEQFF. The CDR3 region has the DNA TGTGCCAGCAGCCTATTGGGGGAGGATGAGCAGTTCTTC. The entire variable domain, with the rest obtained from reference TRBV11-2 and TRBJ2-1, is as follows: EAGVAQSPRYKIIEKRQSVAFWCNPISGHATLYWYQQILGQGPKLLIQFQNNGVVDDSQLPKDRFSAERLKGVDSTLKIQPAKLEDSAVYLCASSLLGEDEQFFGPGTRLTVL.

The rearrangement joins TRBV5-1 to TRBJ1-1, with D uncertain. The CDR3 is 13 residues long. Per germline, CDR1 SGHRS and CDR2 YFSETQ. V lost 5 bases to trimming and J lost 1 base, with 9 bases between them. CDR3 nucleotides: TGCGCCAGCAGGGGTACAGAGAACACTGAAGCTTTCTTT. Protein sequence: CASRGTENTEAFF.

The chain joins TRBV27 to TRBJ1-5; D is uncertain. The V and J ends lost 5 bases and 4 bases respectively, with 6 bases between them. The CDR3 spans 12 residues. Germline V gene data show CDR1 as MNHEY and CDR2 as SMNVEV (reference sequence). The CDR3 nucleotides read TGTGCCAGCAGTACGAGTAATCAGCCCCAGCATTTT. Its protein product is CASSTSNQPQHF.

The rearrangement joins TRBV7-2 to TRBJ2-7, with TRBD2 identical over 12 bases. The CDR3 sequence is 15 residues long. V shed 3 bases, J shed 7 bases, and the junction held 7 bases outside the gene matches. The germline V gene encodes CDR1 SGHTA and CDR2 FQGNSA. The CDR3 loop reads CASSFRLAGAREQYF. The CDR3 DNA reads TGTGCCAGCAGCTTCAGACTAGCGGGAGCTCGAGAGCAGTACTTC.